This T cell receptor (beta chain) stems from a study of T-cell reconstitution after alpha-beta-depleted transplantation in children. Unique molecular identifiers were built into the TCRbeta library. One entry per CDR3 protein results from TCRdb running MiXCR on the PCR reads. The table shows some 640,000 distinct CDR3 sequences, with approximately 16% occurring only once. This clonotype was detected many times. The CDR3 length is 15 residues. Trimming cost V 3 bases and J 4 bases; bases outside gene matches: 8. The TCR was taken from a human donor who donated a stem cell graft to a child with acute myeloid leukemia. The specimen was PBMCs from the stem cell graft donor, collected from the stem cell graft. The rearrangement uses TRBV12-3 or TRBV12-4 and TRBJ2-5, with 7 bases aligning to TRBD1. Here the CDR3 DNA reads TGTGCCAGCAGTTTTCTGCCGGACAGGACAGAGACCCAGTACTTC. Protein sequence: CASSFLPDRTETQYF.